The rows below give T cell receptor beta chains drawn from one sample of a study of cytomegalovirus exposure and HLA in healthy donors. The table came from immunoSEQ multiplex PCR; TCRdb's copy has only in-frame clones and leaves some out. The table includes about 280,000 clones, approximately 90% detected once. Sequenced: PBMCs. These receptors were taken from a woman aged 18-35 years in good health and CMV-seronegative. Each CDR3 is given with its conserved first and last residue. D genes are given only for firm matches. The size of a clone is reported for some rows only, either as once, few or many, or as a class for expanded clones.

cdr3_aa: CASSPGGYEQYF
cdr3_nt: TGTGCCAGCAGTCCAGGGGGCTACGAGCAGTACTTC
j_call: TRBJ2-7
clone_size: .
d_call: TRBD1
v_call: TRBV6-6

cdr3_aa: CASSYYNEQFF
cdr3_nt: TGTGCCAGCAGTTACTACAATGAGCAGTTCTTC
j_call: TRBJ2-1
clone_size: once
d_call: .
v_call: TRBV2

cdr3_aa: CASSQDGPAFF
cdr3_nt: TGTGCCAGCAGCCAAGATGGCCCAGCTTTCTTT
j_call: TRBJ1-1
clone_size: few
d_call: .
v_call: TRBV4-2

cdr3_aa: CASSPDTGVPYGYTF
cdr3_nt: TGCGCCAGCAGCCCGGACACCGGAGTACCCTATGGCTACACCTTC
j_call: TRBJ1-2
clone_size: once
d_call: .
v_call: TRBV5-1

cdr3_aa: CASSFSPVRGNYGYTF
cdr3_nt: TGTGCCAGCAGCTTCTCCCCGGTACGGGGTAACTATGGCTACACCTTC
j_call: TRBJ1-2
clone_size: .
d_call: .
v_call: TRBV5-6

cdr3_aa: CASSARDTGELFF
cdr3_nt: TGTGCCAGTAGTGCCCGAGACACCGGGGAGCTGTTTTTT
j_call: TRBJ2-2
clone_size: once
d_call: .
v_call: TRBV19

cdr3_aa: CASSWGAGGKTYEQYF
cdr3_nt: TGTGCCAGCAGCTGGGGCGCGGGGGGGAAGACCTACGAGCAGTACTTC
j_call: TRBJ2-7
clone_size: .
d_call: TRBD2
v_call: TRBV5-4

cdr3_aa: CASSLVSGETQYF
cdr3_nt: TGTGCCAGCAGCTTAGTGTCGGGGGAGACCCAGTACTTC
j_call: TRBJ2-5
clone_size: .
d_call: .
v_call: TRBV11-2

cdr3_aa: CASSYSRVPYNSPLHF
cdr3_nt: TGTGCCAGCAGTTACTCGAGAGTGCCCTATAATTCACCCCTCCACTTT
j_call: TRBJ1-6
clone_size: .
d_call: .
v_call: TRBV6-5

cdr3_aa: CAWSSGGGYQPQHF
cdr3_nt: TGTGCCTGGAGTTCGGGGGGGGGTTATCAGCCCCAGCATTTT
j_call: TRBJ1-5
clone_size: .
d_call: .
v_call: TRBV30

cdr3_aa: CTSSRSGGAFNEQFF
cdr3_nt: TGCACCAGCAGCCGAAGCGGGGGGGCGTTCAATGAGCAGTTCTTC
j_call: TRBJ2-1
clone_size: .
d_call: .
v_call: TRBV1

cdr3_aa: CAISEGGGQGVYEQYF
cdr3_nt: TGTGCCATCAGTGAGGGCGGGGGACAGGGAGTATACGAGCAGTACTTC
j_call: TRBJ2-7
clone_size: .
d_call: TRBD1
v_call: TRBV10-3

cdr3_aa: CASSIEGRGSAEAFF
cdr3_nt: TGTGCCAGTAGTATTGAGGGCAGGGGGAGCGCTGAAGCTTTCTTT
j_call: TRBJ1-1
clone_size: .
d_call: TRBD1
v_call: TRBV19

cdr3_aa: CASSLGGGSTQETQYF
cdr3_nt: TGTGCCAGCAGCTTAGGCGGGGGTTCGACACAAGAGACCCAGTACTTC
j_call: TRBJ2-5
clone_size: .
d_call: TRBD2
v_call: TRBV7-9

cdr3_aa: CASSPPGQGPYGYTF
cdr3_nt: TGTGCCAGCAGCCCCCCGGGACAGGGACCCTATGGCTACACCTTC
j_call: TRBJ1-2
clone_size: .
d_call: TRBD1
v_call: TRBV5-4

cdr3_aa: CASSAFGDRETQYF
cdr3_nt: TGTGCCAGCAGCGCTTTCGGAGATCGGGAGACCCAGTACTTC
j_call: TRBJ2-5
clone_size: .
d_call: .
v_call: TRBV9

cdr3_aa: CASSGRSEQYF
cdr3_nt: TGTGCCAGCAGTGGCCGGAGCGAGCAGTACTTC
j_call: TRBJ2-7
clone_size: .
d_call: .
v_call: TRBV7-9

cdr3_aa: CATSLGRAEAFF
cdr3_nt: TGTGCCACTTCTCTCGGGAGGGCTGAAGCTTTCTTT
j_call: TRBJ1-1
clone_size: .
d_call: .
v_call: TRBV5-6

cdr3_aa: CSVLAPPGNTIYF
cdr3_nt: TGCAGCGTTCTGGCACCTCCTGGAAACACCATATATTTT
j_call: TRBJ1-3
clone_size: .
d_call: .
v_call: TRBV29-1

cdr3_aa: CASSFTGADGYTF
cdr3_nt: TGTGCCAGCTCATTCACAGGGGCGGATGGCTACACCTTC
j_call: TRBJ1-2
clone_size: .
d_call: TRBD1
v_call: TRBV18

cdr3_aa: CASSTWGQPNTEAFF
cdr3_nt: TGTGCCAGCAGCACATGGGGACAGCCGAACACTGAAGCTTTCTTT
j_call: TRBJ1-1
clone_size: .
d_call: TRBD1
v_call: TRBV5-5

cdr3_aa: CASSFWGEETQYF
cdr3_nt: TGTGCCAGCAGCTTTTGGGGGGAAGAGACCCAGTACTTC
j_call: TRBJ2-5
clone_size: .
d_call: .
v_call: TRBV7-9

cdr3_aa: CASSSGGSANYGYTF
cdr3_nt: TGTGCCAGCAGCTCCGGGGGATCAGCTAACTATGGCTACACCTTC
j_call: TRBJ1-2
clone_size: .
d_call: .
v_call: TRBV5-4

cdr3_aa: CASSPQTGNYGYTF
cdr3_nt: TGTGCCAGCAGCCCCCAGACAGGGAACTATGGCTACACCTTC
j_call: TRBJ1-2
clone_size: .
d_call: TRBD1
v_call: TRBV5-4

cdr3_aa: CASGTGGGKAEAFF
cdr3_nt: TGTGCTAGTGGGACAGGGGGAGGCAAGGCTGAAGCTTTCTTT
j_call: TRBJ1-1
clone_size: .
d_call: TRBD1
v_call: TRBV12-5

cdr3_aa: CASSSGLNTDTQYF
cdr3_nt: TGTGCCAGCAGCTCCGGACTCAACACAGATACGCAGTATTTT
j_call: TRBJ2-3
clone_size: .
d_call: .
v_call: TRBV11-1

cdr3_aa: CASSSHLAETYNSPLHF
cdr3_nt: TGCGCCAGCAGCTCGCACTTGGCGGAAACATATAATTCACCCCTCCACTTT
j_call: TRBJ1-6
clone_size: .
d_call: .
v_call: TRBV5-1

cdr3_aa: CASSFSGTTGARIDTEAFF
cdr3_nt: TGCGCCAGCAGCTTTTCCGGCACCACAGGGGCAAGGATAGACACTGAAGCTTTCTTT
j_call: TRBJ1-1
clone_size: .
d_call: TRBD1
v_call: TRBV5-1

cdr3_aa: CASMRDSSGNTIYF
cdr3_nt: TGTGCCAGTATGCGGGACAGCTCTGGAAACACCATATATTTT
j_call: TRBJ1-3
clone_size: .
d_call: TRBD1
v_call: TRBV2

cdr3_aa: CAISDPREGTEAFF
cdr3_nt: TGTGCCATCAGTGATCCCAGGGAGGGAACTGAAGCTTTCTTT
j_call: TRBJ1-1
clone_size: .
d_call: .
v_call: TRBV10-3

cdr3_aa: CASSVGLGQGNIQYF
cdr3_nt: TGTGCCAGCAGCGTAGGCCTGGGACAGGGAAACATTCAGTACTTC
j_call: TRBJ2-4
clone_size: .
d_call: TRBD1
v_call: TRBV9

cdr3_aa: CAWSMDSRVEGYTF
cdr3_nt: TGTGCCTGGAGTATGGACAGCCGAGTAGAGGGCTACACCTTC
j_call: TRBJ1-2
clone_size: .
d_call: .
v_call: TRBV30

cdr3_aa: CASSLGPSLSRTDTQYF
cdr3_nt: TGTGCCAGCAGCTTAGGCCCCTCTCTGTCGAGAACAGATACGCAGTATTTT
j_call: TRBJ2-3
clone_size: .
d_call: .
v_call: TRBV7-8

cdr3_aa: CASSGGLSGTTKETQYF
cdr3_nt: TGTGCCAGCAGTGGGGGTCTAAGCGGGACTACGAAAGAGACCCAGTACTTC
j_call: TRBJ2-5
clone_size: .
d_call: TRBD2
v_call: TRBV2